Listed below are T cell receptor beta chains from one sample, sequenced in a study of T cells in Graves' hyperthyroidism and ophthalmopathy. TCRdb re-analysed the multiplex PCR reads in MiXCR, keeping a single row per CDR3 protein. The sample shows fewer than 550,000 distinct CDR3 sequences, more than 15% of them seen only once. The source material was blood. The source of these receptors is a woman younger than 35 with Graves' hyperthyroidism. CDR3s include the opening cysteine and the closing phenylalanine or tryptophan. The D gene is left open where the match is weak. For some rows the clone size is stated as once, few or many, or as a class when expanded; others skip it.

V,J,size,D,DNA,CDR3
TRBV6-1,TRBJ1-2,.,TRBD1,TGTGCCAGCCATCGGGGACAGGGAGATGGCTACACCTTC,CASHRGQGDGYTF
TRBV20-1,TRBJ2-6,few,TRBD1,TGCAGTGCTAGATCCGACAGGGGGTACGGGGCCAACGTCCTGACTTTC,CSARSDRGYGANVLTF
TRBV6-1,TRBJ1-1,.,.,TGTGCCAGCAACCGAGAGAGGGCAAACACTGAAGCTTTCTTT,CASNRERANTEAFF
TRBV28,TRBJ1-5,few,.,TGTGCCAGCAGTTTAAGTCAGGGGTATCAGCCCCAGCATTTT,CASSLSQGYQPQHF
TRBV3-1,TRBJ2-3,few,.,TGTGCCAGCAGCCAAGAAGCGAGGGTTTTTAGCACAGATACGCAGTATTTT,CASSQEARVFSTDTQYF
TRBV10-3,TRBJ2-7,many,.,TGTGCCATCAGTGATTACGATACTAGCAGGCCCTACGAGCAGTACTTC,CAISDYDTSRPYEQYF
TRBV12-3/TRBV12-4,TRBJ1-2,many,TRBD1,TGTGCCAGCAGTTCTACAGGGGTCTACGGCTACACCTTC,CASSSTGVYGYTF
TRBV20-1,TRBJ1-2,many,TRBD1,TGCAGTGCTAGTCACCTTGGACAGGGTTTTTTGGGCGGCTACACCTTC,CSASHLGQGFLGGYTF
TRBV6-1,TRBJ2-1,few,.,TGTGCCGGGACCGCGGGACAGACTACCAATGAGCAGTTCTTC,CAGTAGQTTNEQFF
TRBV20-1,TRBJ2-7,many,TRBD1,TGCAGTGCCGGACAGGGACCCTACGAGCAGTACTTC,CSAGQGPYEQYF
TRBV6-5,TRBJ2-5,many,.,TGTGCCAGCAGTTACTCGCCCGAGACCCAGTACTTC,CASSYSPETQYF
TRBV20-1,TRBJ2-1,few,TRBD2,TGCAGTGCACTGTCTCGGGAGGGGATGGGGCATGAGCAGTTCTTC,CSALSREGMGHEQFF
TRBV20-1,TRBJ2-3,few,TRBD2,TGCAGTGCGCCAAAGCGGGAGGAGAACACAGATACGCAGTATTTT,CSAPKREENTDTQYF
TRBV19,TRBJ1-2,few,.,TGTGCCAGTACAAGTGAAGCCCGTGTTGGGGTCCCCTATGGCTACACCTTC,CASTSEARVGVPYGYTF
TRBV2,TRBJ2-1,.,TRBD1,TGTGCCAGCAGTGAAGTGTTAGACAGGGGGTTCTTC,CASSEVLDRGFF
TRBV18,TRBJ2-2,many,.,TGTGCCAGCTCACCTCTCGACAGCCGTGGGGAGCTGTTTTTT,CASSPLDSRGELFF
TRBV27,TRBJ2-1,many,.,TGTGCCAGTTTAGCACCCGGGGCCTCTACCGGGAATGAGCAGTTCTTC,CASLAPGASTGNEQFF
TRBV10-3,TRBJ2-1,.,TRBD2,TGTGCCATCAGTGAGTCTGTACTAGCGGGGCGATATGAGCAGTTCTTC,CAISESVLAGRYEQFF
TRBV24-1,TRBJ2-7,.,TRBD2,TGTGCCACCAGCCGTGGGCTAGCGGGGGGGTACGAGCAGTACTTC,CATSRGLAGGYEQYF
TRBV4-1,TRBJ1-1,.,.,TGCGCCAGCAGCCAAGACTACAAGGCAGCCAACACTGAAGCTTTCTTT,CASSQDYKAANTEAFF
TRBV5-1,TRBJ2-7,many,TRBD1,TGCGCCAGCAGCCCACAGGGACAGGGGGCGAGTGAGCAGTACTTC,CASSPQGQGASEQYF
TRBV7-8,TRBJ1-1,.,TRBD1,TGTGCCAGCAGCTTAGAGGGGGCTCTACAGACTGAAGCTTTCTTT,CASSLEGALQTEAFF
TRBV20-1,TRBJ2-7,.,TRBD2,TGCAGTGCTACCCTCCAGTGGCGGGAGGGCCCCTTGGGATACGAGCAGTACTTC,CSATLQWREGPLGYEQYF
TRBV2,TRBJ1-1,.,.,TGTGCCAGCGCGAGGGAGGGGGGCAGGGTGAACACTGAAGCTTTCTTT,CASAREGGRVNTEAFF
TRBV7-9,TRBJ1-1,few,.,TGTGCCAGCAGACAAACCCTACAAGAAATGAACACTGAAGCTTTCTTT,CASRQTLQEMNTEAFF
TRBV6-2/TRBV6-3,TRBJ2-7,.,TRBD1,TGTGCCAGCGCCCCGGGGACAGGGGGCTACGAGCAGTACTTC,CASAPGTGGYEQYF
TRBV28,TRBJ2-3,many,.,TGTGCCAGCAGTTACGGAGGACGTAACACAGATACGCAGTATTTT,CASSYGGRNTDTQYF
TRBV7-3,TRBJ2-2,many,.,TGTGCCAGCAGCGTCGAGGACACTTCGGGGGAGCTGTTTTTT,CASSVEDTSGELFF
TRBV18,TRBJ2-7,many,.,TGTGCCAGCTCACCAGTGACAGGTCGCTACGAGCAGTACTTC,CASSPVTGRYEQYF
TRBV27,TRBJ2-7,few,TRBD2,TGTGCCAGCAGCCAATCGCTAGCGGAAATCTCCTACGAGCAGTACTTC,CASSQSLAEISYEQYF
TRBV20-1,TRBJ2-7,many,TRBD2,TGCAGTGCTCAAACTCCTCGGGGACTAGCCTACGAGCAGTACTTC,CSAQTPRGLAYEQYF
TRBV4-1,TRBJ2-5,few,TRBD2,TGCGCCAGCAGCCAAGATCTAGCGGGAGGCCCCGAAGGGCCCCAGTACTTC,CASSQDLAGGPEGPQYF
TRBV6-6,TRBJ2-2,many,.,TGTGCCAGCAGTTACTGGGTGGCGGACCCCAACACCGGGGAGCTGTTTTTT,CASSYWVADPNTGELFF
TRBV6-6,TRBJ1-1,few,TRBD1,TGTGCCAGCAGTTACTCGATCGGGACAGGAACGAACACTGAAGCTTTCTTT,CASSYSIGTGTNTEAFF
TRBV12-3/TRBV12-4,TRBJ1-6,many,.,TGTGCCAGCAGTCCCACCGATACTATGAATTCACCCCTCCACTTT,CASSPTDTMNSPLHF
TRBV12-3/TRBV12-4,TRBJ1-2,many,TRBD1,TGTGCCAGCGACAGGGGAGGTTATGGCTACACCTTC,CASDRGGYGYTF
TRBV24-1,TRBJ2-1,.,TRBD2,TGTGCCACCAGTGATATAGCGGGGGAGCAGTTCTTC,CATSDIAGEQFF
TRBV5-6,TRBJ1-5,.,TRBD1,TGTGCCAGCAACTCGCTTGGTGGTGCCGGGACAGAAGATCAGCCCCAGCATTTT,CASNSLGGAGTEDQPQHF
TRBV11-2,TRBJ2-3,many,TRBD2,TGTGCCAGCAGCTCCTTGGGCGGGAGGGGCCCAGATACGCAGTATTTT,CASSSLGGRGPDTQYF
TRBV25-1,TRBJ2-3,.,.,TGTGCCAGCAGTGGGGGGGAAGCAGATACGCAGTATTTT,CASSGGEADTQYF
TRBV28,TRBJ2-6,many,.,TGTGCCAGCAGATCTTATGAACTACGCTCTGGGGCCAACGTCCTGACTTTC,CASRSYELRSGANVLTF
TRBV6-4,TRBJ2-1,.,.,TGTGCCAGAGAAGCGGCCCGTAATGAGCAGTTCTTC,CAREAARNEQFF
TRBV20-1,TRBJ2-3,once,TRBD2,TGCAGTGCTAGCTTCGGACTAGCGGGGAGAGGTTCAGATACGCAGTATTTT,CSASFGLAGRGSDTQYF
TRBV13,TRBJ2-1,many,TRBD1,TGTGCCAGCAGCTTAGGCCTTGGACAGGGGTTGGTATACAATGAGCAGTTCTTC,CASSLGLGQGLVYNEQFF
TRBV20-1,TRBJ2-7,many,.,TGCAGTGCTGAAACCGGGGCAGGGAGCTCCTACGAGCAGTACTTC,CSAETGAGSSYEQYF
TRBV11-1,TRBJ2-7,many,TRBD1,TGTGCCAGCCGCAATTGGACAGGGGGCCGCGAGCAGTACTTC,CASRNWTGGREQYF
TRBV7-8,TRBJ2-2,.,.,TGTGCCAGCAGCCGGCGGCGGATTCAAGCTTCTGGGGAGCTGTTTTTT,CASSRRRIQASGELFF
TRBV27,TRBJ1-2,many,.,TGTGCCAGCAGTTTATCGGTAGGCTATGGCTACACCTTC,CASSLSVGYGYTF
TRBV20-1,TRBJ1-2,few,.,TGCAGTGCTAGAGATCCCGGGGGAGGCTATGGCTACACCTTC,CSARDPGGGYGYTF
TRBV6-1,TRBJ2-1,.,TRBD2,TGTGCCAGCACCCCGACTAGTGCGGGGGGATTTAATGAGCAGTTCTTC,CASTPTSAGGFNEQFF
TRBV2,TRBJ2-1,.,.,TGTGCCAGCAGCAGGGACATTGAGGATGAGCAGTTCTTC,CASSRDIEDEQFF
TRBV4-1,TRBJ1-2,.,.,TGCGCCAGCAGCCCGGACAGCCCGACTAACTATGGCTACACCTTC,CASSPDSPTNYGYTF
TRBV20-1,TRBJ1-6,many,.,TGCAGTGCTAGTGTGCCCGGGAATTCACCCCTCCACTTT,CSASVPGNSPLHF
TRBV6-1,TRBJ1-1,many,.,TGTGCCAGCAACTACCACCCTAGGGACACTGAAGCTTTCTTT,CASNYHPRDTEAFF
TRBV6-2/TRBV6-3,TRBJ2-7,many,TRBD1,TGTGCCAGCAGTTCCCCCGCCCGGACAGGGGCCCTCGAGCAGTACTTC,CASSSPARTGALEQYF
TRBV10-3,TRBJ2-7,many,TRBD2,TGTGCCATCATGCCCAGCGGGAGGGCCTACGAGCAGTACTTC,CAIMPSGRAYEQYF
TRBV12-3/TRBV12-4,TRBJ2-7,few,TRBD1,TGTGCCAGCAGCCCGGGACAGTCCGCCTACGAGCAGTACTTC,CASSPGQSAYEQYF
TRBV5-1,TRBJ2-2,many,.,TGCGCCAGCAGCAGCCGGACAGCGACGGGGACCGGGGAGCTGTTTTTT,CASSSRTATGTGELFF